This T cell receptor (beta chain) was recovered during a study of graft-versus-host responses after intestinal transplantation. Study as a whole: Each patient got anti-thymocyte globulin induction, then tacrolimus and steroids for roughly 3 years.

The CDR3 consists of 15 residues. Trimming removed 4 bases from V and 2 bases from J; junction bases left unmatched: 7. CDR1 SGHTA and CDR2 FQGNSA come from the germline V gene. Assay: immunoSEQ multiplex PCR; the TCRdb copy retains only in-frame clones and omits some. The sample records about 89,000 clones, 90% to 95% being singletons. Broader study findings: Patients with graft-donor T cell macrochimerism had high graft-versus-host to host-versus-graft clonal ratios in allografts.

On this clone itself: Its antigen is not known.

The V and J genes are TRBV7-2 and TRBJ1-2; 7 nucleotides match TRBD1. The sequence was collected from a human donor who received an intestinal transplant. The sequences come from unstimulated CD4+ T cells sorted from spleen or lymph node cells, collected before intestinal transplant. CDR3 nucleotide sequence: TGTGCCAGCAGCTCCCCCGGACAGGCAAACTATGGCTACACCTTC. This gives the protein CASSSPGQANYGYTF.